This T cell receptor (beta chain) is drawn from a study of shared clonotypes between healthy human individuals. Across the study: Ranging from 18 to 49 in age, donors were two women and a few men. Three plates were used per donor for CD4 naive, three for CD4 memory, two for CD8 naive and one for CD8 memory. General observations from the study: The study found 4.5% to 6% of naive CD4 clonotypes shared across several donors.

Germline assignment: CDR1 KGHSY and CDR2 FQNENV. The CDR3 is 11 residues long. V lost 0 bases and J 9 bases, leaving 6 bases between the germline ends. Sorted-subset replicate PCR reactions contained approximately 190 ng DNA, corresponding to some 28,000 T cell genomes. Profiling relied on immunoSEQ multiplex PCR, and the TCRdb table lists in-frame clones only, not all of them. The sample includes some 2,000,000 clones, approximately 96% of them seen just once. Comment on this clone: Its cognate antigen is unknown.

This clonotype was obtained from a man aged 18 to 29 in good health. Specimen: naive CD4+ T cells sorted from blood. Noted subset: CD45RA+ positively selected. V is TRBV16 and J is TRBJ2-7; no definite D call. CDR3 sequence (DNA): TGTGCCAGCAGCCAATCCGTGGGGCAGTACTTC. Its protein product is CASSQSVGQYF. Drawing the rest from reference TRBV16 and TRBJ2-7, the complete variable domain is GEEVAQTPKHLVRGEGQKAKLYCAPIKGHSYVFWYQQVLKNEFKFLISFQNENVFDETGMPKERFSAKCLPNSPCSLEIQATKLEDSAVYFCASSQSVGQYFGPGTRLTVT.